There are a few counts of the clone carrying this T cell receptor beta chain. Antigen unknown. This CDR3 spans 16 amino acids. V was clipped by 0 bases and J by 4 bases; unmatched bases: 4. Germline V gives CDR1 SGHDT, CDR2 YYEEEE. As every portion of the isolated RNA was reverse transcribed, the sequencing read expressed TCRB transcripts. Only in-frame clones appear in the TCRdb table, and some are missing; sequencing was by immunoSEQ multiplex PCR. This table has almost 350,000 clones, 8% appearing once. The data are from a study of beta chain features in type 1 diabetes. The study, taken as a whole, reports: The VDJ junctions of type 1 diabetes patients carried fewer insertions and more deletions.

This receptor was taken from a woman between 18 and 29 years old in good health. The sequenced material came from central memory CD4+ T cells from blood. V gene TRBV5-6 combines with J gene TRBJ2-7; 13 bases line up with TRBD2. DNA of the CDR3: TGTGCCAGCAGCTTGGGAGGACTAGCGGGAGTATACGAGCAGTACTTC. As protein: CASSLGGLAGVYEQYF.